This T cell receptor beta chain was captured in a study of cytomegalovirus exposure and HLA in healthy donors. Notes on the study in general: Most TCR sequences showed up rarely, but some public TCRs showed up in many donors. Later on, a genetic analysis was performed. It linked a missense variant in DCLRE1C with V- and J-gene trimming of TCR beta. A cluster of highly shared sequence variants was likely a sequencing artifact. Several top significant clusters appeared, in a later analysis, to be linked to common viral pathogens.

The CDR3 runs to 16 residues. Unmatched junction bases numbered 14, after V lost 4 bases and J lost 9 bases. Germline V gives CDR1 SGHRS, CDR2 YFSETQ. PCR used 60 Vbeta primers and 13 Jbeta primers. The protocol was immunoSEQ multiplex PCR, while the TCRdb copy is restricted to in-frame clones and leaves out a portion. The sample consists of 200,000 to 250,000 clones, 80% to 90% of them appearing once. This clone was recorded once. Its antigen is still unknown. V is TRBV5-1 and J is TRBJ2-1; 9 bases map to TRBD1. The specimen was PBMCs. This receptor was obtained from a woman under 30 in good health and CMV-seronegative. This CDR3 is CASSTSGTGLSLEQFF. In DNA, the CDR3 is TGCGCCAGCAGCACCTCCGGGACAGGGCTCAGTCTTGAGCAGTTCTTC.